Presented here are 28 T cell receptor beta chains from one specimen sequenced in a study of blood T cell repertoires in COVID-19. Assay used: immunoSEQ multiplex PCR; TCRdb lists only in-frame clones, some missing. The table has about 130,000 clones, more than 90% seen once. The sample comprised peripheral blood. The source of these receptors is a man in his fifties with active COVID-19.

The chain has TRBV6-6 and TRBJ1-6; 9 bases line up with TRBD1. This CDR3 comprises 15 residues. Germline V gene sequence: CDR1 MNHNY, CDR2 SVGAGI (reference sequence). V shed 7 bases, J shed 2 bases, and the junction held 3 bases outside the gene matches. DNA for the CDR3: TGTGCCAGCACCGGGACAGGGCCCTATAATTCACCCCTCCACTTT. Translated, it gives CASTGTGPYNSPLHF.

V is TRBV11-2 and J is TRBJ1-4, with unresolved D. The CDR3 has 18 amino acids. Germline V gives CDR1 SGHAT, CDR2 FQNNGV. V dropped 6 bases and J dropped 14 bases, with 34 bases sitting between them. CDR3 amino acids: CASSPISFRGGSYMRLFF. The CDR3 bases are TGTGCCAGCAGTCCAATCTCTTTTCGGGGAGGGTCATATATGAGGCTGTTTTTT.

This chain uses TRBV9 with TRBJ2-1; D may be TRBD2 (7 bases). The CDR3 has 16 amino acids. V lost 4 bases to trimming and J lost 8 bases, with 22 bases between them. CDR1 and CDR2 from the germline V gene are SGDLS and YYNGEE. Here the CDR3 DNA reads TGTGCCAGCAGCACCCGAGGGGGGGCAGGGGACCATGAGCAGTTCTTC. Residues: CASSTRGGAGDHEQFF. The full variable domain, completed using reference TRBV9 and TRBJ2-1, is DSGVTQTPKHLITATGQRVTLRCSPRSGDLSVYWYQQSLDQGLQFLIQYYNGEERAKGNILERFSAQQFPDLHSELNLSSLELGDSALYFCASSTRGGAGDHEQFFGPGTRLTVL.

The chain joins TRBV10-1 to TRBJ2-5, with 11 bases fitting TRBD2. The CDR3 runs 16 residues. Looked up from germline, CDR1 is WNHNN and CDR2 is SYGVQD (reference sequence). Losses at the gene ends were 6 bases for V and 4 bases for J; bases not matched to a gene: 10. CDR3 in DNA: TGCGCCAGCAGCGGCGGGACTAGCGGCCCGGGAGAGACCCAGTACTTC. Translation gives CASSGGTSGPGETQYF.

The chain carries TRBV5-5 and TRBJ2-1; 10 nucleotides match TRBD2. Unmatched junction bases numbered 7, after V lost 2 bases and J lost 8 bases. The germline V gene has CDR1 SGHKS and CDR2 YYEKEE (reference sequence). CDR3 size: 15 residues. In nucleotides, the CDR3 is TGTGCCAGCAGCTTTCTAGCGGGAGTTAGCGATGAGCAGTTCTTC. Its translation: CASSFLAGVSDEQFF.

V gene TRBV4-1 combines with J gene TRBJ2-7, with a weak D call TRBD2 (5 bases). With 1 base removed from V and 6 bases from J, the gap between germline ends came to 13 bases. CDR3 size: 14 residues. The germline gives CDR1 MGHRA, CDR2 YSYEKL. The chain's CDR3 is CASSQVGGEGEQYV. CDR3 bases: TGCGCCAGCAGCCAAGTTGGAGGAGAAGGCGAGCAGTACGTC.

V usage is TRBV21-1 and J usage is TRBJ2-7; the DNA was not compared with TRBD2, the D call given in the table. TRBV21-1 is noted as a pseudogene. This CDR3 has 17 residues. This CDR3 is CASSKQEPGLATYEQYV. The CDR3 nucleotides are TGTGCCAGCAGCAAACAAGAACCGGGACTAGCGACATACGAGCAGTACGTC.

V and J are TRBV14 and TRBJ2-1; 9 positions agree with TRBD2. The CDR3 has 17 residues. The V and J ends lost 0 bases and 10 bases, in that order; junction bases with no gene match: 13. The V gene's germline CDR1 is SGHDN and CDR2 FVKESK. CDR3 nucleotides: TGTGCCAGCAGCCAAGAATTCGGAGCGGGAGGAGGAGGGGAGCAGTTCTTC. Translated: CASSQEFGAGGGGEQFF.

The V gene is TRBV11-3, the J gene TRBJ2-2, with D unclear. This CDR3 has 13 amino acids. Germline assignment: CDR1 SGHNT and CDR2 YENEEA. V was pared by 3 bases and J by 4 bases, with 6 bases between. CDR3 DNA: TGTGCCAGCAGCTTCGGCGGCACCGGGGAGCTGTTTTTT. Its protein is CASSFGGTGELFF.

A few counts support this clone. The CDR3 spells CSARETIGLFF. The DNA for the CDR3 is TGCAGTGCTAGGGAGACTATCGGGCTGTTCTTC. The genes are TRBV20-1 and TRBJ2-1; TRBD2 is a possible D gene (5 bases). Germline V gene data show CDR1 as DFQATT and CDR2 as SNEGSKA (reference sequence). The V end was cut by 3 bases, the J end by 15 bases, with 15 bases between. The CDR3 totals 11 residues.

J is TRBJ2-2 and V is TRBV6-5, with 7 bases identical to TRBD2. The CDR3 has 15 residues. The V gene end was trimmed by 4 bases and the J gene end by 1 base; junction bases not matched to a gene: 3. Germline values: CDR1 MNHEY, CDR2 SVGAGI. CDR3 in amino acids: CASSWGGMNTGELFF. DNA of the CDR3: TGTGCCAGCAGTTGGGGGGGGATGAACACCGGGGAGCTGTTTTTT.

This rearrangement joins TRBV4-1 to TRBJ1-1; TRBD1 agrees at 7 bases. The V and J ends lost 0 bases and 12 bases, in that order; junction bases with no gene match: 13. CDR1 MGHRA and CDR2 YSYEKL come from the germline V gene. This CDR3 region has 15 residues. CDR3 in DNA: TGCGCCAGCAGCCAAGACGCAGGGGGTCTAACTGGGACTTTCTTT. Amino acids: CASSQDAGGLTGTFF.

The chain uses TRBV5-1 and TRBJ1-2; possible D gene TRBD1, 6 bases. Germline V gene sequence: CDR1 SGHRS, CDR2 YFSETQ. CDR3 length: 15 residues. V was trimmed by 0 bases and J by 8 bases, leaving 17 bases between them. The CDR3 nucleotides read TGCGCCAGCAGCTTGGGTCAGACAGGTTCCGGGGGCTACACCTTC. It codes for CASSLGQTGSGGYTF.

DNA of the CDR3: TGCGCCAGCAGCGAGGGACTAGGAGGCCCAGATACGCAGTATTTT. Its translation: CASSEGLGGPDTQYF. The genes are TRBV5-1 and TRBJ2-3; 8 nucleotides align to TRBD2. V dropped 4 bases and J dropped 4; count of bases not matched to a gene: 8. Germline V CDR1 and CDR2: SGHRS, YFSETQ. The CDR3 runs to 15 residues.

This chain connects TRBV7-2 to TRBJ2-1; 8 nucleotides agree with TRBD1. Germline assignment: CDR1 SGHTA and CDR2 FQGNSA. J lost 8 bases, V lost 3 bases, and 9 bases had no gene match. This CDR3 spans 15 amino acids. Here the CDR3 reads CASSFWTGPQHEQFF. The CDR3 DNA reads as TGTGCCAGCAGCTTTTGGACAGGGCCCCAACATGAGCAGTTCTTC.

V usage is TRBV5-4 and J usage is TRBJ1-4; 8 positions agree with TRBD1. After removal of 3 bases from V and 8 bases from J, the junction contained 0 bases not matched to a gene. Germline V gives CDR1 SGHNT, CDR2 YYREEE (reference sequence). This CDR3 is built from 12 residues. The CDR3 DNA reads TGTGCCAGCAGCTCAGGGGGCGAAAAACTGTTTTTT. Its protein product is CASSSGGEKLFF.

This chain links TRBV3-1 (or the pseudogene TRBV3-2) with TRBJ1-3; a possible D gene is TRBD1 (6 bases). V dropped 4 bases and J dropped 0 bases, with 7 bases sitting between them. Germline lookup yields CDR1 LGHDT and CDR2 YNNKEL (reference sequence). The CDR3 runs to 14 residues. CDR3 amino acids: CASSRTVSGNTIYF. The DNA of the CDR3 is TGTGCCAGCAGCCGGACAGTCTCTGGAAACACCATATATTTT.

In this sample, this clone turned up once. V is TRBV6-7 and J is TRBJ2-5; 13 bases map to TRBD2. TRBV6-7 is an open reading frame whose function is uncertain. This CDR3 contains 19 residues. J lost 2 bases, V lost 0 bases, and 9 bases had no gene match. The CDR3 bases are TGTGCCAGCAGTTACTCGTGCACTAGCGGGAGGGAATCACAAGAGACCCAGTACTTC. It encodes CASSYSCTSGRESQETQYF.

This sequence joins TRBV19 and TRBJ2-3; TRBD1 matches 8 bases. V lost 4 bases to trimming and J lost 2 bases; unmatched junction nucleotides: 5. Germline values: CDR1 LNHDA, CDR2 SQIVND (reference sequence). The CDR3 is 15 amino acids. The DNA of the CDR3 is TGTGCCAGTAGTAGACAGGGGACTCCCACAGATACGCAGTATTTT. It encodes CASSRQGTPTDTQYF.

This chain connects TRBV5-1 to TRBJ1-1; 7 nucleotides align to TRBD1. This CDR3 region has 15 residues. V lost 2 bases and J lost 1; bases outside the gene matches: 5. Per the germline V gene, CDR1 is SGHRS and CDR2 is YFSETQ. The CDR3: CASSLGQAGNTEAFF. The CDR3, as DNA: TGCGCCAGCAGCTTAGGACAGGCTGGGAACACTGAAGCTTTCTTT.

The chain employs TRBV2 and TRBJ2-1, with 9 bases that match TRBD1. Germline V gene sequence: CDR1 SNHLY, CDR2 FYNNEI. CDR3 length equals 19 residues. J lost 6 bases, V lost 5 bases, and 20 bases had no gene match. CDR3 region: CASSWMTRAGDRDRNEQFF. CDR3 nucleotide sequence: TGTGCCAGCAGTTGGATGACACGCGCGGGGGACAGGGACCGCAATGAGCAGTTCTTC.

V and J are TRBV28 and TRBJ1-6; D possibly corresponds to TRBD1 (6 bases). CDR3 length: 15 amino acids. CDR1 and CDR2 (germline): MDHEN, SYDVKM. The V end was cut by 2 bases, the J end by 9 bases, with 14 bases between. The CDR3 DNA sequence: TGTGCCAGCAGTTTACCCGGGACATTGGGTTCACCCCTCCACTTT. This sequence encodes CASSLPGTLGSPLHF.

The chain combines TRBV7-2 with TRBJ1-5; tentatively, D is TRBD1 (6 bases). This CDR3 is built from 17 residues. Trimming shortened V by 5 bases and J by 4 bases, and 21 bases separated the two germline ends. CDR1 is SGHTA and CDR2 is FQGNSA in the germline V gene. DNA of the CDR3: TGTGCCAGCAGCCCCACCCAATCAGGGGCAAGGAATCAGCCCCAGCATTTT. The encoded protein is CASSPTQSGARNQPQHF.

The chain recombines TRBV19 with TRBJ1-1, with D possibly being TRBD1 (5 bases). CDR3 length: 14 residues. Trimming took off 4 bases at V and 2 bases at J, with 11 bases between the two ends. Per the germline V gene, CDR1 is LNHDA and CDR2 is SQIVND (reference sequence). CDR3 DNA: TGTGCCAGTAGTACCCGACAGCTAAACACTGAAGCTTTCTTT. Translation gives CASSTRQLNTEAFF.

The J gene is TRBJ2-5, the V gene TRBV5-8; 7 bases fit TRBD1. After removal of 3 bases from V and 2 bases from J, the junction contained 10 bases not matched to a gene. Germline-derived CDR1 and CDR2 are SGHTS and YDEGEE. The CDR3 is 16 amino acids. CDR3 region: CASSSGQVYRQETQYF. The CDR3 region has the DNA TGTGCCAGCAGCTCCGGACAGGTCTATAGGCAAGAGACCCAGTACTTC.

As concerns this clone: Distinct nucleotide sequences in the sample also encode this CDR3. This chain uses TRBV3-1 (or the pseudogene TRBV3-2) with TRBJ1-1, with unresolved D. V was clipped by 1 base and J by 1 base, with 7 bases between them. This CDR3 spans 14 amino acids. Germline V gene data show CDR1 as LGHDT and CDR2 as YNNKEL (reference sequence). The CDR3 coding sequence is TGTGCCAGCAGCCAAGTATCCGGGAACACTGAAGCTTTCTTT. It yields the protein CASSQVSGNTEAFF.

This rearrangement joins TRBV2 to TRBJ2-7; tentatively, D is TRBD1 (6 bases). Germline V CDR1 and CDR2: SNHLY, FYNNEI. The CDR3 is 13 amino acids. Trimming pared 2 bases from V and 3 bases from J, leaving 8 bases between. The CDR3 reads CASSEQGYYEQYF. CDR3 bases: TGTGCCAGCAGTGAACAGGGGTACTACGAGCAGTACTTC.

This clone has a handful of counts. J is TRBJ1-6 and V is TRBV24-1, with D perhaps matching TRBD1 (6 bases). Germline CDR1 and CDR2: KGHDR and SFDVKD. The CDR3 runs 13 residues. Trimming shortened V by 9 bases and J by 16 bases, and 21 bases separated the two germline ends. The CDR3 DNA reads TGTGCCACCCGCGGGACGGGGGGGCATCAGCTCCACTTT. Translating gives CATRGTGGHQLHF.